These 12 T cell receptor beta chains were sequenced from one sample in a study of T cell responses to AZD1222 COVID-19 vaccine. The protocol was immunoSEQ multiplex PCR, while the TCRdb copy is restricted to in-frame clones and leaves out a portion. The table includes about 110,000 clones, 92% detected once. The material was peripheral blood, obtained 28 days after the second AZD1222 dose. All receptors derive from an adult who received the AZD1222 COVID-19 vaccine.

J is TRBJ2-3 and V is TRBV12-5, with a possible D match to TRBD2 (6 bases). Germline lookup yields CDR1 LGHNT and CDR2 FRNRAP. Trimming cost V 1 base and J 14 bases, with 16 bases left between them. The CDR3 has 13 residues. The CDR3 loop is CASGLGGLATGYF. The CDR3 coding sequence is TGTGCTAGTGGTTTGGGGGGACTGGCCACGGGGTATTTT.

The CDR3 protein is CASSFKDRGRETQYF. CDR3 sequence (DNA): TGCGCCAGCAGCTTCAAGGATAGGGGCCGGGAGACCCAGTACTTC. The V gene is TRBV5-1, the J gene TRBJ2-5; TRBD1 might be the D (5 bases). The CDR3 contains 15 residues. V dropped 2 bases and J dropped 5 bases, with 16 bases sitting between them. Per germline, CDR1 SGHRS and CDR2 YFSETQ.

The chain links TRBV28 to TRBJ1-1; TRBD1 might be the D (5 bases). CDR1 is MDHEN and CDR2 is SYDVKM in the germline V gene. V was shortened by 6 bases and J by 4 bases, with 18 bases between the two germline ends. The CDR3 length is 15 residues. The CDR3 loop reads CASSFPGVQGTEAFF. The CDR3 DNA is TGTGCCAGCAGCTTTCCTGGGGTGCAGGGCACTGAAGCTTTCTTT.

This clone appeared a single time. This chain connects TRBV7-2 to TRBJ1-5; TRBD1 is a possible D gene (6 bases). V was cut by 1 base and J by 5 bases, with 15 bases left in between. Per germline, CDR1 SGHTA and CDR2 FQGNSA. This CDR3 comprises 16 residues. CDR3 in DNA: TGTGCCAGCAGCTTAGGGGCTACAGGGCGACATCAGCCCCAGCATTTT. Protein sequence: CASSLGATGRHQPQHF.

The rearrangement links TRBV6-5 to TRBJ1-5; D uncertain. The V gene's germline CDR1 is MNHEY and CDR2 SVGAGI. This CDR3 contains 14 residues. Trimming took 7 bases from V and 9 from J, leaving 19 bases between them. The CDR3 here is CASTPPRLQTPQHF. In DNA form, the CDR3 reads TGTGCCAGCACCCCGCCCAGACTCCAGACGCCCCAGCATTTT.

The chain carries TRBV12-3 or TRBV12-4 and TRBJ2-1, with D possibly matching TRBD1 (5 bases). The CDR3 contains 12 residues. V lost 3 bases to trimming and J lost 8 bases, with 8 bases between them. CDR3 protein: CASSFWGHEQFF. CDR3 DNA sequence: TGTGCCAGCAGTTTTTGGGGCCATGAGCAGTTCTTC.

A single count supports this clone. J is TRBJ2-2 and V is TRBV11-1, with D unresolved. This CDR3 has 13 residues. Looked up from germline, CDR1 is SGHAT and CDR2 is FQDESV (reference sequence). V lost 4 bases to trimming and J lost 5 bases, with 8 bases between them. The CDR3 bases are TGTGCCAGCAGCTACGAAGAGACCGGGGAGCTGTTTTTT. Amino acid sequence: CASSYEETGELFF.

The chain joins TRBV30 to TRBJ2-7; D is uncertain. The CDR3 is 11 residues long. Germline V gene data show CDR1 as GTSNPN and CDR2 as SVGIG (reference sequence). V was shortened by 1 base and J by 2 bases, with 3 bases between the two germline ends. The CDR3 spells CAWSGTYEQYF. The CDR3 DNA is TGTGCCTGGAGTGGGACCTACGAGCAGTACTTC.

CDR3: CASRGQVASYEQYF. CDR3 DNA sequence: TGTGCCAGTAGAGGGCAGGTCGCGTCCTACGAGCAGTACTTC. The chain uses TRBV5-6 and TRBJ2-7; weak D call: TRBD2 (5 bases). The CDR3 runs 14 residues. Trimming pared 8 bases from V and 1 base from J, leaving 16 bases between. The germline gives CDR1 SGHDT, CDR2 YYEEEE.

The chain joins TRBV5-1 to TRBJ2-3, with TRBD2 as a possible D gene (6 bases). Trimming cost V 0 bases and J 12 bases, with 11 bases left between them. The CDR3 covers 12 residues. Germline-derived CDR1 and CDR2 are SGHRS and YFSETQ. The CDR3 nucleotides are TGCGCCAGCAGCTTGGTGACGGGAGACCAGTATTTT. This gives the protein CASSLVTGDQYF.

V is TRBV19 and J is TRBJ1-2, with 9 bases aligning to TRBD1. The CDR3 is 13 amino acids. After removal of 6 bases from V and 8 bases from J, the junction contained 7 bases not matched to a gene. Germline V gene sequence: CDR1 LNHDA, CDR2 SQIVND (reference sequence). The CDR3 region has the DNA TGTGCCAGTAGAAGGACAGGACAGGGGGGCTACACCTTC. Residues: CASRRTGQGGYTF. Together with reference TRBV19 and TRBJ1-2, the CDR3 gives the full variable domain: DGGITQSPKYLFRKEGQNVTLSCEQNLNHDAMYWYRQDPGQGLRLIYYSQIVNDFQKGDIAEGYSVSREKKESFPLTVTSAQKNPTAFYLCASRRTGQGGYTFGSGTRLTVV.

Turning to this clone: The junction departs from the called germline gene at one end, perhaps through a read error. The chain couples TRBV10-3 to TRBJ1-1; D remains unclear. Germline CDR1 is ENHRY and CDR2 is SYGVKD. This CDR3 is 13 amino acids long. This CDR3 reads CAIREWGNTEAFF. CDR3 coding DNA: TGTGCCATCAGGGAGTGGGGGAACACTGAAGCTTTCTTT.